This T cell receptor (beta chain) was identified in a study of T cell responses to AZD1222 COVID-19 vaccine. The CDR3 extends over 13 amino acids. Deletions cut 3 bases from V and 11 bases from J, with 16 bases between. Per the germline V gene, CDR1 is SEHNR and CDR2 is FQNEAQ (reference sequence). Sequencing was performed with immunoSEQ multiplex PCR; in TCRdb, only in-frame clones are kept and a portion is missing. The sample has some 130,000 clones; roughly 90% are singletons. This sequence was found in an adult in good health. Material: peripheral blood, obtained on day 0 of AZD1222 vaccination. This rearrangement joins TRBV7-9 to TRBJ1-1; D is possibly TRBD1 (6 bases). The CDR3 nucleotides read TGTGCCAGCAGCTTTGGACAGCAAATTGGGGCTTTCTTT. Its protein is CASSFGQQIGAFF.